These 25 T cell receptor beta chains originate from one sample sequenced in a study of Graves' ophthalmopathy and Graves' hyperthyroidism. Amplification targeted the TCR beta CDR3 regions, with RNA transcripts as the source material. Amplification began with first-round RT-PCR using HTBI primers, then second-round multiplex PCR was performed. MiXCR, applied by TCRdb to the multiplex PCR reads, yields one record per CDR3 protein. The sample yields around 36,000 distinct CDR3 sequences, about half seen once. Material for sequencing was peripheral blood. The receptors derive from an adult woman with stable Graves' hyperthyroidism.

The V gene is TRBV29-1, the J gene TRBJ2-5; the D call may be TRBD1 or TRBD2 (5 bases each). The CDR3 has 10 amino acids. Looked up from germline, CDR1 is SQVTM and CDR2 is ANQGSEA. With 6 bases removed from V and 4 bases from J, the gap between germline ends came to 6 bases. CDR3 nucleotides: TGCAGCGTGGGGACAGAGACCCAGTACTTC. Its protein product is CSVGTETQYF. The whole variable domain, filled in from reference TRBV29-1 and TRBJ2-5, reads SAVISQKPSRDICQRGTSLTIQCQVDSQVTMMFWYRQQPGQSLTLIATANQGSEATYESGFVIDKFPISRPNLTFSTLTVSNMSPEDSSIYLCSVGTETQYFGPGTRLLVL.

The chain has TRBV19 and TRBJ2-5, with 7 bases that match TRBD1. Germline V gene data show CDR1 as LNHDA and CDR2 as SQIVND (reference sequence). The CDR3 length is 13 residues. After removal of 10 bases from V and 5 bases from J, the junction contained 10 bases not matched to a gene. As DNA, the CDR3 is TGTGCCATGGCGAGGGGGCGCCTGGAGACCCAGTACTTC. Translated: CAMARGRLETQYF.

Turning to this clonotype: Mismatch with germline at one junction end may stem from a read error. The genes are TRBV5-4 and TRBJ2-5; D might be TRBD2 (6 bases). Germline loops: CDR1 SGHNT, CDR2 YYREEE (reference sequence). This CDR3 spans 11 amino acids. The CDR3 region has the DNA TGCGCCAGCGGAACGGAGGGCTTGGAGTACTTC. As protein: CASGTEGLEYF.

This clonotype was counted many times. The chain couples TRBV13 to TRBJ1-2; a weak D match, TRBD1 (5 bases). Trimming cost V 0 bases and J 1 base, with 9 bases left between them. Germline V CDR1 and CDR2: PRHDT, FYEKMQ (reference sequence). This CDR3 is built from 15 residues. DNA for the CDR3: TGTGCCAGCAGCTTAGGAAGGGGAGTTAACTATGGCTACACCTTC. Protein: CASSLGRGVNYGYTF.

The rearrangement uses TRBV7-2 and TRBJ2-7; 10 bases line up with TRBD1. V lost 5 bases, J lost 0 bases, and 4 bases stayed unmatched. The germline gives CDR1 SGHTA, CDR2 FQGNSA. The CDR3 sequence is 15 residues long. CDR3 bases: TGTGCCAGCAGCGTGGGGACAGGGGCCTCCTACGAGCAGTACTTC. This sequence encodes CASSVGTGASYEQYF.

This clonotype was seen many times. The CDR3 spells CASRPGSGGYNEKLFF. In DNA, the CDR3 is TGTGCCAGCCGCCCGGGGTCCGGGGGCTATAATGAAAAACTGTTTTTT. The rearrangement uses TRBV2 and TRBJ1-4, with D tentatively TRBD1 (6 bases). The V end was cut by 8 bases, the J end by 4 bases, with 20 bases between. The length of the CDR3 is 16 residues. Germline V gene data show CDR1 as SNHLY and CDR2 as FYNNEI.

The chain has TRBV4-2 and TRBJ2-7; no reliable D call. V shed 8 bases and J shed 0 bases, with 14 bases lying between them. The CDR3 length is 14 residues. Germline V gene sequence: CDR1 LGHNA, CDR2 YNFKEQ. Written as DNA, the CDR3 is TGTGCCAGCCCCCCCGTGGCGGACTCCTACGAGCAGTACTTC. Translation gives CASPPVADSYEQYF.

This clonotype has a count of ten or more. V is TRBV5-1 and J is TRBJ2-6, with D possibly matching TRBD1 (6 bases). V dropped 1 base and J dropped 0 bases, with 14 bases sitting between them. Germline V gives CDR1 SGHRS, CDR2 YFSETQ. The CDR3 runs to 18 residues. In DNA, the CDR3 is TGCGCCAGCAGCTTGATGACAGGCCTACACTCTGGGGCCAACGTCCTGACTTTC. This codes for CASSLMTGLHSGANVLTF.

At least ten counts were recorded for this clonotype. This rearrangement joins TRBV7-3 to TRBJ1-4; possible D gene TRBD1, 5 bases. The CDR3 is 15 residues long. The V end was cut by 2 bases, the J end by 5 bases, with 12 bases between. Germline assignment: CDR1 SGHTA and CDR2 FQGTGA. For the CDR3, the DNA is TGTGCCAGCAGCTTATTGCCTGGGACGAATGAAAAACTGTTTTTT. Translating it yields CASSLLPGTNEKLFF. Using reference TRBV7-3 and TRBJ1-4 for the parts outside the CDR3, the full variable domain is GAGVSQTPSNKVTEKGKYVELRCDPISGHTALYWYRQSLGQGPEFLIYFQGTGAADDSGLPNDRFFAVRPEGSVSTLKIQRTERGDSAVYLCASSLLPGTNEKLFFGSGTQLSVL.

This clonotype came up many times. In DNA form, the CDR3 reads TGTGCCAGCAGCCTCCGACAGGCGGTCCTCCACTTT. Protein: CASSLRQAVLHF. The chain combines TRBV7-9 with TRBJ1-6; perhaps TRBD1 as D (6 bases). V shed 5 bases and J shed 15 bases, with 14 bases lying between them. Germline CDR1 and CDR2: SEHNR and FQNEAQ (reference sequence). This CDR3 comprises 12 residues.

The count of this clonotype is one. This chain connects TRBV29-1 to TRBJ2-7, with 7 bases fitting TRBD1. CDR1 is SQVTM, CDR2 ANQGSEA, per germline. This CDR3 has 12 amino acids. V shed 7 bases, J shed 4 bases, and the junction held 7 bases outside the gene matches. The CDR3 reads CSAHRQGYEQYF. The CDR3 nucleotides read TGCAGCGCACACAGACAGGGTTACGAGCAGTACTTC.

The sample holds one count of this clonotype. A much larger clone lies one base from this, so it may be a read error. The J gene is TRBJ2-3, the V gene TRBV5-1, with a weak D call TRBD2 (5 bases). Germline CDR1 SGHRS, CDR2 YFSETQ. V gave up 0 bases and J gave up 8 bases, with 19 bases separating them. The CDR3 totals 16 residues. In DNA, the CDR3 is TGCGCCAGCAGCTTGGGAGGAGGAGTTTCGCAAGGTACGCAGTATTTT. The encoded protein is CASSLGGGVSQGTQYF.

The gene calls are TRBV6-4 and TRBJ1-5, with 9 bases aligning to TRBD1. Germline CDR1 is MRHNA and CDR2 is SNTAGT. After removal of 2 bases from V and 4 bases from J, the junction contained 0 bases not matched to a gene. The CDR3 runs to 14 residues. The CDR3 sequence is CASSDGTGNQPQHF. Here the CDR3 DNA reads TGTGCCAGCAGTGACGGGACAGGGAATCAGCCCCAGCATTTT.

Here the CDR3 reads CAISESSGRADEQYF. The CDR3 nucleotides are TGTGCCATCAGTGAAAGTAGCGGGAGGGCCGACGAGCAGTACTTC. This rearrangement joins TRBV10-3 to TRBJ2-7; 11 bases fit TRBD2. V gave up 3 bases and J gave up 5 bases; unmatched junction bases: 6. From germline, CDR1 is ENHRY and CDR2 SYGVKD. The CDR3 runs 15 residues.

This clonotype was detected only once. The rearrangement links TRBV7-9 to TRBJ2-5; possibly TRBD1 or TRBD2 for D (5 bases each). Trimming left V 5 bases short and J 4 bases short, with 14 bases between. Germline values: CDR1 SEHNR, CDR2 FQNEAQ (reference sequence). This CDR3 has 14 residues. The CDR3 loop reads CASSHGGDRETQYF. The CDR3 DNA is TGTGCCAGCAGCCATGGGGGAGATCGAGAGACCCAGTACTTC.

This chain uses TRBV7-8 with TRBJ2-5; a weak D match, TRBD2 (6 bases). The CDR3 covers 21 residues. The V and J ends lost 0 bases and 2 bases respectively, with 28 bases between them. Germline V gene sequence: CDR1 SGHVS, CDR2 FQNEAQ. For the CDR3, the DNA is TGTGCCAGCAGCTTAGCGGGGACCGGCCCGGGACTGGCGGGGATTCAAGAGACCCAGTACTTC. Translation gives CASSLAGTGPGLAGIQETQYF.

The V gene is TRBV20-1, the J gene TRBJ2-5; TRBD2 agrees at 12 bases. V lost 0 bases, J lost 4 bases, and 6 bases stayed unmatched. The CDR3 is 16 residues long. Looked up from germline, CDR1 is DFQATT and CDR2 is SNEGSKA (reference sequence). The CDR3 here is CSARDWASGRAETQYF. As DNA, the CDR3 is TGCAGTGCTAGAGATTGGGCTAGCGGGAGGGCAGAGACCCAGTACTTC.

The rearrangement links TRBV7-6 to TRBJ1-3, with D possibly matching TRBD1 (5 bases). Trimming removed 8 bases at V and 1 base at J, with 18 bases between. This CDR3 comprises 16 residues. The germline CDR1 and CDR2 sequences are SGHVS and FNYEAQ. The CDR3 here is CASRRGTPTSGNTIYF. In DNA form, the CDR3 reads TGTGCCAGCCGCCGGGGGACTCCAACGTCTGGAAACACCATATATTTT.

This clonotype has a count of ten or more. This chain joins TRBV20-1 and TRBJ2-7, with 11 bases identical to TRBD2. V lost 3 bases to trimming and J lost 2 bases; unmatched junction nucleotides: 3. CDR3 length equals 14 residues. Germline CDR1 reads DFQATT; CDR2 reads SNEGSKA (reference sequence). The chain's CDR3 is CSASIAGGAYEQYF. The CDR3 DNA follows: TGCAGTGCTAGTATAGCGGGAGGGGCCTACGAGCAGTACTTC.

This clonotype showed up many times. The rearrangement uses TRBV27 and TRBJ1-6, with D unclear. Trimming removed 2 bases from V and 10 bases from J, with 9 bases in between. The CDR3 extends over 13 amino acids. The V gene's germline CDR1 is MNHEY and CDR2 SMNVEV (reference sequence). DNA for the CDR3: TGTGCCAGCAGTTTAAAAGGACTCTCACCCCTCCACTTT. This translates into CASSLKGLSPLHF.

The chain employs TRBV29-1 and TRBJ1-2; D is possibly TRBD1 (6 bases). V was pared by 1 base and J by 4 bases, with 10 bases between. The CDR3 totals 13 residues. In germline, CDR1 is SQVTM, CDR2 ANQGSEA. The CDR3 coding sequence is TGCAGCGTTGAAGCGACAGGCGTCTATGGCTACACCTTC. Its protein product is CSVEATGVYGYTF. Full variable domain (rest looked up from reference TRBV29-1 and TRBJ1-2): SAVISQKPSRDICQRGTSLTIQCQVDSQVTMMFWYRQQPGQSLTLIATANQGSEATYESGFVIDKFPISRPNLTFSTLTVSNMSPEDSSIYLCSVEATGVYGYTFGSGTRLTVV.

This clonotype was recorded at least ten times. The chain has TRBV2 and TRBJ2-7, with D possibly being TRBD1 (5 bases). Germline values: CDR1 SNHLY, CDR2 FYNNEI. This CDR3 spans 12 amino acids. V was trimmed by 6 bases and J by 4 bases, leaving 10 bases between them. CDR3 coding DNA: TGTGCCAGCAGCCACAGGTCTTACGAGCAGTACTTC. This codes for CASSHRSYEQYF.

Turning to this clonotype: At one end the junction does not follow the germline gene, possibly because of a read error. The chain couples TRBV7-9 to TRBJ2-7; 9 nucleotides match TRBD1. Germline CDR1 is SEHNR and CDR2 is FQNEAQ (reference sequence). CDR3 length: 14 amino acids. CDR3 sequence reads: CASSSGQGGYEQYF. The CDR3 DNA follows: TGTGCCAGTAGCTCGGGACAGGGCGGCTACGAGCAGTACTTC.

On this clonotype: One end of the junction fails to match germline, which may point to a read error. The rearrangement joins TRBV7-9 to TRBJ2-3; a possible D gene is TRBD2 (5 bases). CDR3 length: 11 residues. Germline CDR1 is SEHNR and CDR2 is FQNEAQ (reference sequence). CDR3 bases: TGTGCCAGCAGCTTGAGGGATACGCGGTATTTT. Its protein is CASSLRDTRYF. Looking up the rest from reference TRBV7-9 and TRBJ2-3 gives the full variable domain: DTGVSQNPRHKITKRGQNVTFRCDPISEHNRLYWYRQTLGQGPEFLTYFQNEAQLEKSRLLSDRFSAERPKGSFSTLEIQRTEQGDSAMYLCASSLRDTRYFGPGTRLTVL.

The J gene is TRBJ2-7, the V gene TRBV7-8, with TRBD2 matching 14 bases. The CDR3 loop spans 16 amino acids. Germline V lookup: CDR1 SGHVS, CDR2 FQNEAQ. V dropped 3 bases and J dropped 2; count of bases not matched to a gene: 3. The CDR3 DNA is TGTGCCAGCAGCTTTCCGACTAGCGGGAGGGCCTACGAGCAGTACTTC. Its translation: CASSFPTSGRAYEQYF.